This T cell receptor (beta chain) was captured by sequencing in a study of graft-versus-host responses after intestinal transplantation. General study results and limits: Analysis identified GvH clones in recipient marrow, with some appearing first in ileum or blood.

V lost 0 bases and J 0 bases, leaving 10 bases between the germline ends. Germline V gene lookup returns CDR1 SGHRS and CDR2 YFSETQ. The CDR3 is 15 residues long. To note about this clone: Its specificity is unknown.

TCRdb's table, derived via immunoSEQ multiplex PCR, lists solely in-frame clones and lacks some. The data show roughly 97,000 clones, with about nine tenths seen just once and around 15% held by the top ten. The chain combines TRBV5-1 with TRBJ2-7, with a possible D match to TRBD1 (5 bases). This material consisted of PBMCs, taken around 68 weeks after intestinal transplant. The sequence was collected from a human patient who received an intestinal transplant, so some T cells may come from the graft donor. CDR3 loop: CASSLVTGSSYEQYF. In nucleotides, the CDR3 is TGCGCCAGCAGCTTGGTCACAGGATCCTCCTACGAGCAGTACTTC. The entire variable domain, with the rest obtained from reference TRBV5-1 and TRBJ2-7, is as follows: KAGVTQTPRYLIKTRGQQVTLSCSPISGHRSVSWYQQTPGQGLQFLFEYFSETQRNKGNFPGRFSGRQFSNSRSEMNVSTLELGDSALYLCASSLVTGSSYEQYFGPGTRLTVT.